The 8 T cell receptor beta chains given below trace back to one sample, sequenced in a study of cytomegalovirus exposure and HLA in healthy donors. 60 Vbeta and 13 Jbeta primers were used in PCR. Method: immunoSEQ multiplex PCR; TCRdb's copy keeps in-frame clones and lacks some. This table has 130,000 or so clones, 77% appearing once. The sequencing input was PBMCs. The receptors shown here come from a male donor in good health and CMV-seropositive.

This clone came up a few times. This rearrangement joins TRBV7-2 to TRBJ2-7; TRBD2 might be the D (6 bases). Trimming took 5 bases from V and 2 from J, leaving 16 bases between them. Germline CDR1 and CDR2: SGHTA and FQGNSA. This CDR3 has 15 residues. The CDR3 sequence is CASSLGASATYEQYF. As DNA, the CDR3 is TGTGCCAGCAGCCTTGGGGCTAGCGCCACCTACGAGCAGTACTTC.

The J gene is TRBJ1-5, the V gene TRBV7-8, with a possible D match to TRBD1 (5 bases). V was clipped by 5 bases and J by 4 bases, with 18 bases between them. Germline loops: CDR1 SGHVS, CDR2 FQNEAQ. This CDR3 spans 16 amino acids. CDR3 amino acids: CASSRNVLTENQPQHF. CDR3 sequence (DNA): TGTGCCAGCAGCCGAAACGTATTGACAGAGAATCAGCCCCAGCATTTT.

The chain recombines TRBV10-3 with TRBJ2-2; D possibly corresponds to TRBD1 (7 bases). The CDR3 is made up of 14 amino acids. CDR1 is ENHRY and CDR2 is SYGVKD in the germline V gene. V was shortened by 4 bases and J by 4 bases, with 10 bases between the two germline ends. Here the CDR3 reads CAISGQGGTGELFF. CDR3 coding DNA: TGTGCCATCAGTGGACAGGGAGGCACCGGGGAGCTGTTTTTT.

The chain is built from TRBV5-6 and TRBJ2-2; the D gene is possibly TRBD1 (5 bases). This CDR3 spans 15 amino acids. The V gene's germline CDR1 is SGHDT and CDR2 YYEEEE. V gave up 0 bases and J gave up 5 bases, with 11 bases separating them. This CDR3 is CASSLVGRVTGELFF. DNA of the CDR3: TGTGCCAGCAGCTTGGTAGGCAGGGTTACCGGGGAGCTGTTTTTT.

This clone was seen more than once but under ten times. J is TRBJ2-3 and V is TRBV5-4; tentatively, D is TRBD2 (5 bases). CDR3 size: 16 residues. CDR1 and CDR2 from the germline V gene are SGHNT and YYREEE (reference sequence). Trimming cost V 5 bases and J 6 bases, with 22 bases left between them. CDR3 in amino acids: CASSLVAPASRDTQYF. The DNA of the CDR3 is TGTGCCAGCAGTTTAGTCGCCCCGGCTAGCCGCGATACGCAGTATTTT.

The chain links TRBV6-5 to TRBJ2-5, with 8 bases identical to TRBD2. V lost 7 bases, J lost 0 bases, and 4 bases stayed unmatched. Germline V gives CDR1 MNHEY, CDR2 SVGAGI. The length of the CDR3 is 14 residues. CDR3 in amino acids: CASKRLAYQETQYF. In DNA form, the CDR3 reads TGTGCCAGCAAGAGACTAGCGTACCAAGAGACCCAGTACTTC.

The chain couples TRBV9 to TRBJ2-5, with 10 bases matching TRBD1. V shed 4 bases, J shed 4 bases, and the junction held 7 bases outside the gene matches. The CDR3 sequence is 15 residues long. Germline CDR1 and CDR2: SGDLS and YYNGEE. CDR3 loop: CASSPRQGAGETQYF. The CDR3 bases are TGTGCCAGCAGCCCCCGACAGGGGGCGGGAGAGACCCAGTACTTC.

This clone was recorded a few times. The chain links TRBV5-1 to TRBJ2-4, with D possibly being TRBD1 (5 bases). Germline assignment: CDR1 SGHRS and CDR2 YFSETQ. Trimming removed 7 bases from V and 5 bases from J, with 16 bases in between. The CDR3 totals 14 residues. The CDR3 DNA is TGCGCCAGCGCTGCAGGGAATGGTGAAAACATTCAGTACTTC. Amino acids: CASAAGNGENIQYF.